The source of this T cell receptor beta chain is a study of blood T cells in healthy people across ages. This clonotype appeared a few times. Its antigen is not known. The junction and the germline gene differ at one end; a read error may be behind it. Peripheral blood, 9.5 to 10 milliliters per donor, was collected. There are 13 residues in the CDR3. CDR1 SGDLS and CDR2 YYNGEE come from the germline V gene. Through a sample-barcoded 5' primer and a J-beta primer mix, a second PCR was run for roughly 7 to 12 cycles. Every cDNA molecule bore a tag from a template-switch adaptor containing 12 random nucleotides. From the 5' RACE reads, TCRdb called clonotypes with MiXCR, one entry per CDR3 protein. This table holds around 1,000,000 distinct CDR3 sequences, roughly two fifths found once. Study observations and caveats: Considered underestimates were the diversity estimates obtained from one million T cells.

The sequence derives from a young man in good health. Sequenced sample: blood. The chain uses TRBV9 and TRBJ1-1; unclear D gene. In nucleotides, the CDR3 is TGCGCCAGCAGCGTGGGCCCGGACACTGAAGCTTTCTTT. Amino acids: CASSVGPDTEAFF.